These 9 T cell receptor beta chains were sequenced from one sample in a study of blood T cells in healthy people across ages. A sample-barcoded 5' primer and a J-beta primer mix were used in a second PCR of roughly 7 to 12 cycles. Via MiXCR, TCRdb re-called the 5' RACE reads, giving one row per CDR3 protein. The sample yields about 800,000 distinct CDR3 sequences, roughly 60% seen once. The sequenced material came from blood. These receptors were obtained from a man aged 30 to 45 in good health.

The CDR3 coding sequence is TGTGCCACCAGCATGCTGCTCGGGGCCAACGTCCTGACTTTC. Translating it yields CATSMLLGANVLTF. V and J are TRBV15 and TRBJ2-6; D is unresolved. CDR1 is LNHNV, CDR2 YYDKDF, per germline (reference sequence). Between the trimmed V and J ends, which lost 4 bases and 4 bases, there was a span of 8 bases. The CDR3 is made up of 14 amino acids. Looking up the rest from reference TRBV15 and TRBJ2-6 gives the full variable domain: DAMVIQNPRYQVTQFGKPVTLSCSQTLNHNVMYWYQQKSSQAPKLLFHYYDKDFNNEADTPDNFQSRRPNTSFCFLDIRSPGLGDTAMYLCATSMLLGANVLTFGAGSRLTVL.

This clonotype was observed a few times. This chain connects TRBV18 to TRBJ1-2; D remains unclear. The V and J ends lost 0 bases and 0 bases respectively, with 8 bases between them. CDR3 length: 15 residues. Germline V gene lookup returns CDR1 KGHSH and CDR2 LQKENI. The CDR3, as DNA: TGTGCCAGCTCACCACCGAGTCTCTCTAACTATGGCTACACCTTC. Translating it yields CASSPPSLSNYGYTF.

This clonotype appeared a few times. This chain joins TRBV29-1 and TRBJ2-7; D tentatively reads TRBD1 or TRBD2 (5 bases each). V was clipped by 6 bases and J by 0 bases, with 21 bases between them. From germline, CDR1 is SQVTM and CDR2 ANQGSEA. The CDR3 contains 16 residues. The CDR3 DNA is TGCAGCGTCTTTACCGGGACGGTTACGAGCTCCTACGAGCAGTACTTC. This gives the protein CSVFTGTVTSSYEQYF.

This clonotype appeared a few times. This chain links TRBV29-1 with TRBJ2-1; 9 bases are a match to TRBD1. This CDR3 comprises 16 residues. J lost 8 bases, V lost 3 bases, and 14 bases had no gene match. The germline V gene encodes CDR1 SQVTM and CDR2 ANQGSEA. CDR3 region: CSVEEPGDRVFDEQFF. The DNA of the CDR3 is TGCAGCGTTGAGGAGCCGGGGGACAGGGTTTTCGATGAGCAGTTCTTC.

This chain links TRBV28 with TRBJ1-6; D remains unclear. Trimming took off 1 base at V and 1 base at J, with 5 bases between the two ends. CDR1 is MDHEN and CDR2 is SYDVKM in the germline V gene. This CDR3 spans 15 amino acids. DNA for the CDR3: TGTGCCAGCAGTTTATCGGGATCCTATAATTCACCCCTCCACTTT. It codes for CASSLSGSYNSPLHF.

The rearrangement links TRBV11-2 to TRBJ1-1; no clear D gene. V dropped 5 bases and J dropped 5 bases, with 9 bases sitting between them. Germline values: CDR1 SGHAT, CDR2 FQNNGV. The CDR3 spans 12 residues. CDR3 sequence: CASSLVGTEAFF. The CDR3 DNA is TGTGCCAGCAGCCTGGTTGGTACTGAAGCTTTCTTT.

V usage is TRBV20-1 and J usage is TRBJ2-1; 8 bases line up with TRBD2. This CDR3 is 15 amino acids long. V dropped 0 bases and J dropped 6; count of bases not matched to a gene: 7. Germline V gives CDR1 DFQATT, CDR2 SNEGSKA (reference sequence). The CDR3 DNA is TGCAGTGCTAGAGATCGGCGCGGGGGGATCAATGAGCAGTTCTTC. Translation gives CSARDRRGGINEQFF.

This clonotype was observed a few times. The chain recombines TRBV3-1 with TRBJ2-1, with D possibly matching TRBD2 (5 bases). Germline CDR1 reads LGHDT; CDR2 reads YNNKEL (reference sequence). The CDR3 is made up of 13 amino acids. V was pared by 6 bases and J by 7 bases, with 13 bases between. CDR3: CASSPTGENEQFF. The CDR3 DNA reads as TGTGCCAGCAGTCCTACCGGGGAGAATGAGCAGTTCTTC.

This clonotype has only a few counts. The chain recombines TRBV6-5 with TRBJ1-2, with D perhaps matching TRBD1 (5 bases). The V gene's germline CDR1 is MNHEY and CDR2 SVGAGI. The V gene lost 6 bases and the J gene lost 4 bases, with 15 bases spanning the gap. The CDR3 extends over 14 amino acids. CDR3 sequence (DNA): TGTGCCAGCAGCCGAAGACAGAGAGTCTATGGCTACACCTTC. It yields the protein CASSRRQRVYGYTF.